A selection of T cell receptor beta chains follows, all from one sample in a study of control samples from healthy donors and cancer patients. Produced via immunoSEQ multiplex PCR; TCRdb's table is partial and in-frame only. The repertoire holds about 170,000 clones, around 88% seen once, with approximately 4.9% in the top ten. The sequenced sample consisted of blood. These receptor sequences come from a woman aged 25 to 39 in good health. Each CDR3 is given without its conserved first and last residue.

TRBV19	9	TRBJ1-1	ASSMVTEAF
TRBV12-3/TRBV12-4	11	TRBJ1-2	ASSSTTNYGYT
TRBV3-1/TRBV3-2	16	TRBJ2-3	ASSQDWGKREGRDTQY
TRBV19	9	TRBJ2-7	ATGYPNEQY
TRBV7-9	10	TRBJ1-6	ASSLDRLPLH
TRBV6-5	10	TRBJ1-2	ASRDRVYGYT
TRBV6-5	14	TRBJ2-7	ASSYSTRQSLYEQY
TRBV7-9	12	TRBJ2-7	ASSAMKGIYEQY
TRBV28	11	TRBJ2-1	ASNRGGVDEQF
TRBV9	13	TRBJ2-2	ASSVDAGQTGELF
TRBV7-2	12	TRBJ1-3	ASSFDLSGNTIY
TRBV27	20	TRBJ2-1	ASSLSAFLGTSGGASYNEQF
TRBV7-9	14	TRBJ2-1	ASSTKMTGKTIEQF
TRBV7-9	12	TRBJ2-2	ASSHRLAPGELF
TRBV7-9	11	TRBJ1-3	ASSLVSGNTIY
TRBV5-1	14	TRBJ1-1	ASSLGYQTVNTEAF
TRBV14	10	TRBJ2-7	ASSPNNREQY
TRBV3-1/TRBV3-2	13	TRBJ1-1	ASSQHVGENTEAF
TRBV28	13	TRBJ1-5	ASSLFSGGNQPQH
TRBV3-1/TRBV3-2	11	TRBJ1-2	ASSLGQGNGYT
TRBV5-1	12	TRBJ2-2	ASSLDVRTGELF
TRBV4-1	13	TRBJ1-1	ASSQSGGMNTEAF
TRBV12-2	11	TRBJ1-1	ASRSQCGFEAF
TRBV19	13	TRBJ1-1	ASSNAASLNTEAF
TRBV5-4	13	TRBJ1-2	ASSPPDRLDYGYT
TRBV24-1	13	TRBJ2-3	ATSSTGLSTDTQY
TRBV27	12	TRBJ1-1	ASSSGGGGTEAF
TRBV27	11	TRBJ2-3	ASSLSDSAAQY
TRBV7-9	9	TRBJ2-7	ASSSGLEKY
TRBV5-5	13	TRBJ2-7	ASSLVLGPSYEQY
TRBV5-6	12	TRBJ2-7	ASSLPGQGYEQY
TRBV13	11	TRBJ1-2	ASSPRGGDGYT
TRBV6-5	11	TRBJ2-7	ASSTGASYEQY
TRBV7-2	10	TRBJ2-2	ASRGPTGELF
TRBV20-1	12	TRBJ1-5	SASLGPSNQPQH
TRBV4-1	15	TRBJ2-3	ASSQGSLGASTDTQY
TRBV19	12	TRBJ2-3	ASNAGIRTDTQY
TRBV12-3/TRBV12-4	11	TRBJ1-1	ASRGQQNTEAF
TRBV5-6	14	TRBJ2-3	ASSTLADLETDTQY
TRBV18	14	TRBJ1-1	ASSPGAGQGNTEAF
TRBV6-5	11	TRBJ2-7	ASSYRAGGEQY
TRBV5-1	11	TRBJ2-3	ASSLKTTDTQY
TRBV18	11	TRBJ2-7	ASSPPDSYEQY
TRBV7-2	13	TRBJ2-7	ASSLGGLAKYEQY
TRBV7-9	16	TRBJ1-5	ASSFTGTGGGMGRPQH
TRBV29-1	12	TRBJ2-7	SVGGSSFSYEQY
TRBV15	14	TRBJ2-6	ATSRDLVSGANVLT
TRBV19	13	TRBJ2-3	ASSRSGTWTDTQY